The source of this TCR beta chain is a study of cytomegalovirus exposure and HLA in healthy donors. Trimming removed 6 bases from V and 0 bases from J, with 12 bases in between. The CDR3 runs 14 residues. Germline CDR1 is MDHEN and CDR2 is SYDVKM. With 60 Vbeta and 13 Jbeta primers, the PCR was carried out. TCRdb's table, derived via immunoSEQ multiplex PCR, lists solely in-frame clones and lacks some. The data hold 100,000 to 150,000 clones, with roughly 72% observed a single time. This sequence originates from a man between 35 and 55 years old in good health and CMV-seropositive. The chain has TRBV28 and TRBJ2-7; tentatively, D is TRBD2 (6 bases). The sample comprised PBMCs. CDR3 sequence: CASRNSGGSYEQYF. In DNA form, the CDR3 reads TGTGCCAGCAGAAATAGCGGAGGCTCCTACGAGCAGTACTTC.